The next 31 T cell receptor beta chains were all read from a single sample in a study of blood T cell repertoires in COVID-19 (dated by TCRdb to the early 2020s). Library creation used the immunoSEQ multiplex PCR assay. TCRdb holds this immuneACCESS table with in-frame rearrangements only. Some clones are missing; in checked studies, unresolved V genes explain under half, and the rest has no known cause. Here the sample has about 97,000 clones; over 75% occur a single time. 9.5% to 13% of the sample belongs to the ten largest clones. Sequenced: peripheral blood. All receptors come from a woman in her thirties with acute or convalescent COVID-19.

The rearrangement uses TRBV24-1 and TRBJ1-2; 7 bases map to TRBD1. The germline V gene encodes CDR1 KGHDR and CDR2 SFDVKD. The CDR3 covers 17 residues. Trimming cost V 3 bases and J 4 bases; bases outside gene matches: 13. Here the CDR3 reads CATSDTRPGTDPYGYTF. DNA for the CDR3: TGTGCCACCAGTGATACACGTCCCGGGACAGATCCCTATGGCTACACCTTC.

This clone was seen only a few times. V is TRBV9 and J is TRBJ2-3; the match to TRBD2 covers 11 bases. Unmatched junction bases numbered 8, after V lost 3 bases and J lost 5 bases. The CDR3 has 16 residues. Germline lookup yields CDR1 SGDLS and CDR2 YYNGEE. The CDR3 DNA sequence: TGTGCCAGCAGCGGACTACTAGCGGGGGTTGTAGATACGCAGTATTTT. Translated, it gives CASSGLLAGVVDTQYF.

The chain is built from TRBV2 and TRBJ2-7; 7 bases agree with TRBD1. V lost 4 bases and J lost 2; bases outside the gene matches: 5. The CDR3 contains 14 residues. Germline loops: CDR1 SNHLY, CDR2 FYNNEI. CDR3 nucleotides: TGTGCCAGCAGTGCGGACAGGCCCCCCTACGAGCAGTACTTC. This translates into CASSADRPPYEQYF.

This clone was observed once. V and J are TRBV24-1 and TRBJ1-2, with D perhaps TRBD1 (6 bases). The CDR3 is 14 amino acids. CDR1 KGHDR and CDR2 SFDVKD come from the germline V gene. Trimming cost V 7 bases and J 8 bases, with 19 bases left between them. The CDR3 DNA follows: TGTGCCACCAGGAACTCCCCAGGGGTAGACGGCTACACCTTC. Encoded protein: CATRNSPGVDGYTF.

V and J are TRBV29-1 and TRBJ2-6; D possibly corresponds to TRBD1 (6 bases). The CDR3 is 17 residues long. The V gene lost 1 base and the J gene lost 4 bases, with 17 bases spanning the gap. CDR1 SQVTM and CDR2 ANQGSEA come from the germline V gene. CDR3: CSVEAWTEVAGANVLTF. DNA of the CDR3: TGCAGCGTTGAAGCGTGGACAGAGGTTGCCGGGGCCAACGTCCTGACTTTC.

The CDR3 coding sequence is TGTGCCAGCAGTCAGGGTATCCGTGGCTACACCTTC. Amino acids: CASSQGIRGYTF. This rearrangement joins TRBV28 to TRBJ1-2, with D perhaps TRBD1 (5 bases). The CDR3 has 12 residues. Per germline, CDR1 MDHEN and CDR2 SYDVKM. Trimming removed 5 bases at V and 7 bases at J, with 11 bases between.

The V call is TRBV7-7, the J call TRBJ1-6; D may be TRBD1 (5 bases). Germline CDR1 and CDR2: SSHAT and FNYEAQ (reference sequence). The length of the CDR3 is 12 residues. The germline V and J ends were trimmed by 6 bases and 9 bases, with 9 bases remaining between them. The chain's CDR3 is CASRRRVSPLHF. In DNA form, the CDR3 reads TGTGCCAGCAGGCGCAGGGTTTCACCCCTCCACTTT.

The chain links TRBV24-1 to TRBJ1-1, with TRBD1 matching 7 bases. CDR3 size: 13 residues. The germline V gene encodes CDR1 KGHDR and CDR2 SFDVKD. V lost 7 bases and J lost 3; bases outside the gene matches: 4. The CDR3 spells CATRKGADTEAFF. CDR3 nucleotides: TGTGCCACCAGGAAGGGGGCCGACACTGAAGCTTTCTTT.

This clone was observed a few times. The rearrangement joins TRBV18 to TRBJ1-1; perhaps TRBD1 as D (6 bases). Germline CDR1 KGHSH, CDR2 LQKENI. The CDR3 consists of 13 residues. V was trimmed by 5 bases and J by 6 bases, leaving 13 bases between them. The CDR3: CASSSGDNPEAFF. The CDR3 DNA follows: TGTGCCAGCTCATCAGGGGATAATCCTGAAGCTTTCTTT.

The chain is built from TRBV7-3 and TRBJ1-6; TRBD1 matches at 9 bases. This CDR3 contains 13 residues. V lost 3 bases to trimming and J lost 10 bases; unmatched junction nucleotides: 1. From germline, CDR1 is SGHTA and CDR2 FQGTGA. The DNA of the CDR3 is TGTGCCAGCAGCTTTGACAGGGGGTCACCCCTCCACTTT. This gives the protein CASSFDRGSPLHF.

The genes are TRBV12-5 and TRBJ1-4; possible D gene TRBD1, 6 bases. Trimming stripped 3 bases from V and 2 bases from J, with 16 bases between. The CDR3 consists of 17 residues. Germline values: CDR1 LGHNT, CDR2 FRNRAP. This CDR3 reads CASGFNSRQGTNEKLFF. CDR3 DNA sequence: TGTGCTAGTGGTTTTAATTCGCGTCAGGGGACTAATGAAAAACTGTTTTTT. Using reference TRBV12-5 and TRBJ1-4 for the parts outside the CDR3, the full variable domain is DARVTQTPRHKVTEMGQEVTMRCQPILGHNTVFWYRQTMMQGLELLAYFRNRAPLDDSGMPKDRFSAEMPDATLATLKIQPSEPRDSAVYFCASGFNSRQGTNEKLFFGSGTQLSVL.

There are a few counts of this clone. The chain recombines TRBV19 with TRBJ1-5; D call uncertain. The CDR3 covers 15 residues. Trimming took 4 bases from V and 3 from J, leaving 13 bases between them. Germline CDR1 is LNHDA and CDR2 is SQIVND (reference sequence). CDR3 sequence reads: CASSRVLGFNQPQHF. CDR3 DNA sequence: TGTGCCAGTAGTAGAGTTCTCGGGTTCAATCAGCCCCAGCATTTT.

The chain is built from TRBV7-3 and TRBJ2-2, with 7 bases matching TRBD1. The V segment lost 5 bases and the J segment 2 bases; nucleotides outside the gene matches: 8. Per germline, CDR1 SGHTA and CDR2 FQGTGA. The CDR3 has 16 amino acids. CDR3 amino acids: CASSPRGQLNTGELFF. CDR3 nucleotides: TGTGCCAGCAGCCCCCGGGGACAGCTTAACACCGGGGAGCTGTTTTTT.

The chain recombines TRBV29-1 with TRBJ2-1; D may be TRBD1 (5 bases). The V gene lost 1 base and the J gene lost 8 bases, with 21 bases spanning the gap. CDR3 length equals 16 residues. The germline V gene encodes CDR1 SQVTM and CDR2 ANQGSEA. The DNA for the CDR3 is TGCAGCGTTGAAGCGTATAATAGGGGAAGTGACGATGAGCAGTTCTTC. Its protein is CSVEAYNRGSDDEQFF.

This sequence joins TRBV11-1 and TRBJ2-3; D perhaps matches TRBD2 (6 bases). CDR3 length: 13 amino acids. V lost 3 bases, J lost 7 bases, and 11 bases lay in between. Germline V gene sequence: CDR1 SGHAT, CDR2 FQDESV (reference sequence). The CDR3 spells CASSFGSYNTQYF. As DNA, the CDR3 is TGTGCCAGCAGCTTCGGGAGTTATAATACGCAGTATTTT.

V gene TRBV11-2 combines with J gene TRBJ1-5; no clear D. Germline assignment: CDR1 SGHAT and CDR2 FQNNGV. This CDR3 has 14 amino acids. V was clipped by 0 bases and J by 0 bases, with 3 bases between them. The CDR3 DNA sequence: TGTGCCAGCAGCTTAGATAATAGCAATCAGCCCCAGCATTTT. Translation gives CASSLDNSNQPQHF.

The genes are TRBV19 and TRBJ1-5, with D maybe TRBD1 (5 bases). Trimming removed 3 bases from V and 5 bases from J, with 8 bases in between. Germline V gene sequence: CDR1 LNHDA, CDR2 SQIVND (reference sequence). This CDR3 is 13 amino acids long. The CDR3 region has the DNA TGTGCCAGTAGTATGGGAGGGGATCAGCCCCAGCATTTT. Its translation: CASSMGGDQPQHF.

V gene TRBV13 combines with J gene TRBJ1-6; no firm D call. Germline lookup yields CDR1 PRHDT and CDR2 FYEKMQ (reference sequence). V lost 6 bases to trimming and J lost 0 bases, with 6 bases between them. The CDR3 loop spans 14 amino acids. DNA of the CDR3: TGTGCCAGCAGGACGGGCTCCTATAATTCACCCCTCCACTTT. Translation gives CASRTGSYNSPLHF.

The rearrangement uses TRBV25-1 and TRBJ2-5; D is uncertain. CDR3 length equals 15 residues. Trimming stripped 5 bases from V and 0 bases from J, with 13 bases between. CDR1 MGHDK and CDR2 SYGVNS come from the germline V gene. The CDR3 DNA reads TGTGCCAGCAGTTGGTCCCTAGAGTACCAAGAGACCCAGTACTTC. Translation gives CASSWSLEYQETQYF.

The V gene is TRBV10-3, the J gene TRBJ1-5; D not certain. The CDR3 sequence is 13 residues long. CDR1 is ENHRY, CDR2 SYGVKD, per germline. V was shortened by 6 bases and J by 4 bases, with 10 bases between the two germline ends. CDR3 protein: CAISGGTNQPQHF. The CDR3 DNA reads TGTGCCATCAGCGGCGGCACTAATCAGCCCCAGCATTTT.

This clone appeared a single time. The chain couples TRBV29-1 to TRBJ2-1; possible D gene TRBD2, 7 bases. Trimming cost V 3 bases and J 7 bases, with 16 bases left between them. The germline CDR1 and CDR2 sequences are SQVTM and ANQGSEA. The CDR3 extends over 14 amino acids. For the CDR3, the DNA is TGCAGCGTTGAGGGGCGGGGGCGGATGAATGAGCAGTTCTTC. Residues: CSVEGRGRMNEQFF.

V gene TRBV19 combines with J gene TRBJ2-3; 7 nucleotides align to TRBD1. Looked up from germline, CDR1 is LNHDA and CDR2 is SQIVND (reference sequence). The V gene end was trimmed by 6 bases and the J gene end by 11 bases; junction bases not matched to a gene: 14. The CDR3 length is 14 residues. CDR3 nucleotide sequence: TGTGCCAGTAGCGCCTCAATCCCGGGACAGAGGCAGTATTTT. Its translation is CASSASIPGQRQYF. The whole variable domain, filled in from reference TRBV19 and TRBJ2-3, reads DGGITQSPKYLFRKEGQNVTLSCEQNLNHDAMYWYRQDPGQGLRLIYYSQIVNDFQKGDIAEGYSVSREKKESFPLTVTSAQKNPTAFYLCASSASIPGQRQYFGPGTRLTVL.

The rearrangement links TRBV2 to TRBJ1-1; perhaps TRBD1 as D (6 bases). Germline CDR1 and CDR2: SNHLY and FYNNEI. Trimming removed 4 bases at V and 0 bases at J, with 9 bases between. The CDR3 runs to 14 residues. The CDR3 sequence: CASSADSLNTEAFF. CDR3 nucleotide sequence: TGTGCCAGCAGTGCGGACAGTCTGAACACTGAAGCTTTCTTT.

V is TRBV7-3 and J is TRBJ2-6; possibly TRBD1 for D (6 bases). The CDR3 extends over 17 amino acids. V lost 1 base and J lost 2, with 12 bases in between. Germline V CDR1 and CDR2: SGHTA, FQGTGA. CDR3 sequence reads: CASSLSRGGTGANVLTF. The CDR3 nucleotides are TGTGCCAGCAGCTTAAGTCGTGGGGGCACTGGGGCCAACGTCCTGACTTTC.

The V gene is TRBV7-7, the J gene TRBJ2-7; TRBD1 matches 9 bases. V lost 5 bases to trimming and J lost 3 bases; unmatched junction nucleotides: 2. This CDR3 is built from 13 residues. Germline CDR1 reads SSHAT; CDR2 reads FNYEAQ (reference sequence). The CDR3 loop reads CASSRDRDYEQYF. The CDR3 bases are TGTGCCAGCAGCCGGGACAGGGACTACGAGCAGTACTTC.

The chain has TRBV19 and TRBJ2-7, with D perhaps TRBD1 (6 bases). This CDR3 is 15 amino acids long. Per germline, CDR1 LNHDA and CDR2 SQIVND (reference sequence). Trimming took off 4 bases at V and 3 bases at J, with 16 bases between the two ends. The CDR3 sequence: CASSSLGAGLYEQYF. CDR3 coding DNA: TGTGCCAGTAGTAGTTTGGGGGCAGGTCTCTACGAGCAGTACTTC.

This chain uses TRBV7-3 with TRBJ2-3; TRBD1 agrees at 8 bases. Germline loops: CDR1 SGHTA, CDR2 FQGTGA. This CDR3 has 14 residues. Unmatched junction bases numbered 5, after V lost 5 bases and J lost 4 bases. CDR3 residues: CASSPDRAADTQYF. CDR3 in DNA: TGTGCCAGCAGCCCGGACAGGGCAGCAGATACGCAGTATTTT.

This chain connects TRBV29-1 to TRBJ1-1; D gene unclear. Trimming left V 4 bases short and J 3 bases short, with 3 bases between. Germline CDR1 and CDR2: SQVTM and ANQGSEA. This CDR3 spans 10 amino acids. Written as DNA, the CDR3 is TGCAGCGTTGCCGACACTGAAGCTTTCTTT. Translation gives CSVADTEAFF.

This clone was observed a few times. The V call is TRBV7-9, the J call TRBJ2-2, with a tentative D call TRBD1 (6 bases). CDR1 and CDR2 (germline): SEHNR, FQNEAQ (reference sequence). This CDR3 spans 15 amino acids. Trimming left V 5 bases short and J 2 bases short, with 12 bases between. The CDR3 coding sequence is TGTGCCAGCAGCCCACAGGGTGTAAACACCGGGGAGCTGTTTTTT. It translates to CASSPQGVNTGELFF.

The chain carries TRBV7-9 and TRBJ2-1; 7 bases match TRBD2. The CDR3 extends over 17 amino acids. Germline V gene lookup returns CDR1 SEHNR and CDR2 FQNEAQ (reference sequence). The trim removed 5 bases at V and 1 base at J, leaving 11 bases unmatched. The CDR3 protein is CASSQSRSGGSYNEQFF. DNA of the CDR3: TGTGCCAGCAGCCAGTCACGGTCCGGGGGGTCCTACAATGAGCAGTTCTTC.

This clone was recorded only once. J is TRBJ2-5 and V is TRBV9, with 9 nucleotides matching TRBD1. Germline V gives CDR1 SGDLS, CDR2 YYNGEE. The J segment lost 1 base and the V segment lost 3 bases, leaving 7 bases of the junction unmatched. The CDR3 is made up of 16 amino acids. The CDR3 region is CASSAPGQGIQETQYF. CDR3 in DNA: TGTGCCAGCAGCGCCCCGGGACAGGGTATCCAAGAGACCCAGTACTTC. Based on the CDR3 plus reference TRBV9 and TRBJ2-5, the full variable domain is DSGVTQTPKHLITATGQRVTLRCSPRSGDLSVYWYQQSLDQGLQFLIQYYNGEERAKGNILERFSAQQFPDLHSELNLSSLELGDSALYFCASSAPGQGIQETQYFGPGTRLLVL.